This record covers a single T cell receptor (beta chain). TCRdb recomputed calls from the PCR reads with MiXCR, one row per CDR3 protein. The table records approximately 680,000 distinct CDR3 sequences, 25% of them present only once. This entry is derived from a study of molecular identifiers for immune sequencing clone quantification. Preparation of naive CD8 libraries involved roughly 18,000 to 1,100,000 sorted cells and 10%, 30% or 50% RNA. With 7 bases removed from V and 6 bases from J, the gap between germline ends came to 13 bases. Germline V lookup: CDR1 LNHDA, CDR2 SQIVND (reference sequence). The CDR3 sequence is 13 residues long.

The clonotype comes from a human donor in good health. Some libraries in this study had Jurkat cell RNA spiked in. V and J are TRBV19 and TRBJ1-5, with D unclear. Specimen: naive CD8+ T cells from blood, with Jurkat cell RNA spiked in. Subset described: FACS-sorted CD8+CD4-CCR7+CD45RA+ naive T cells. CDR3: CASTDTGSQPQHF. In DNA, the CDR3 is TGTGCCAGTACCGATACTGGGTCTCAGCCCCAGCATTTT. The entire variable domain, with the rest obtained from reference TRBV19 and TRBJ1-5, is as follows: DGGITQSPKYLFRKEGQNVTLSCEQNLNHDAMYWYRQDPGQGLRLIYYSQIVNDFQKGDIAEGYSVSREKKESFPLTVTSAQKNPTAFYLCASTDTGSQPQHFGDGTRLSIL.